This is a list of T cell receptor beta chains from one sample in a study of blood T cell repertoires in COVID-19. Profiled with immunoSEQ multiplex PCR; TCRdb holds only in-frame clones, not every one. The sample includes under 200,000 clones, approximately 86% of them seen just once. Sequencing was done on a sample of PBMCs or T cells enriched from blood (not recorded which). The receptors were gathered from a middle-aged woman in a cohort exposed to, infected with or recovered from COVID-19 (not recorded which). CDR3s include the opening cysteine and the closing phenylalanine or tryptophan. A D gene is named only where the DNA matches it firmly. The size of a clone is reported for some rows only, either as once, few or many, or as a class for expanded clones.

V gene: TRBV4-1
J gene: TRBJ1-6
D gene: NA
clone size: once
CDR3 DNA: TGCGCCAGCAGCCAAGTTGCGCCAGGGGCCTACTCCTATAATTCACCCCTCCACTTT
CDR3 protein: CASSQVAPGAYSYNSPLHF

V gene: TRBV24-1
J gene: TRBJ2-7
D gene: NA
clone size: once
CDR3 DNA: TGTGCCACCAGCGACACCTACGAGCAGTACTTC
CDR3 protein: CATSDTYEQYF

V gene: TRBV5-1
J gene: TRBJ2-7
D gene: TRBD2
clone size: NA
CDR3 DNA: TGCGCCAGCAGCTTGCTCCGACTAGCGGACGAGCAGTACTTC
CDR3 protein: CASSLLRLADEQYF

V gene: TRBV7-9
J gene: TRBJ1-1
D gene: TRBD1
clone size: NA
CDR3 DNA: TGTGCCAGCAGCCCAAACCCGCAGGGGGCTGGAGCTTTCTTT
CDR3 protein: CASSPNPQGAGAFF

V gene: TRBV25-1
J gene: TRBJ1-6
D gene: TRBD1
clone size: NA
CDR3 DNA: TGTGCCAGCAGGTCATCCGGGACAGGGCAGTCCTCCCTCCACTTT
CDR3 protein: CASRSSGTGQSSLHF

V gene: TRBV15
J gene: TRBJ2-5
D gene: NA
clone size: once
CDR3 DNA: TGTGCCACCAGCAGAGATATTGGACAACACCAAGAGACCCAGTACTTC
CDR3 protein: CATSRDIGQHQETQYF

V gene: TRBV5-1
J gene: TRBJ2-7
D gene: TRBD1
clone size: NA
CDR3 DNA: TGCGCCAGCAGCTTGGTGGACAGGCGCCACGAGCAGTACTTC
CDR3 protein: CASSLVDRRHEQYF

V gene: TRBV11-3
J gene: TRBJ2-3
D gene: NA
clone size: once
CDR3 DNA: TGTGCCAGCAGCTCCCTACCAGATACGCAGTATTTT
CDR3 protein: CASSSLPDTQYF

V gene: TRBV19
J gene: TRBJ1-2
D gene: NA
clone size: NA
CDR3 DNA: TGTGCCAGCAGAGGCATTTATGATGGCTACACCTTC
CDR3 protein: CASRGIYDGYTF

V gene: TRBV4-3
J gene: TRBJ2-7
D gene: TRBD2
clone size: few
CDR3 DNA: TGCGCCAGCAGCTCCGGGACTAGCGGGAAGTACGAGCAGTACTTC
CDR3 protein: CASSSGTSGKYEQYF

V gene: TRBV7-8
J gene: TRBJ2-5
D gene: NA
clone size: once
CDR3 DNA: TGTGCCAGCAGCACTTCGTATCGAGCAGGGGAGACCCAGTACTTC
CDR3 protein: CASSTSYRAGETQYF

V gene: TRBV28
J gene: TRBJ1-2
D gene: TRBD1
clone size: once
CDR3 DNA: TGTGCCAGCAGACCGACAGGGGGTAACTATGGCTACACCTTC
CDR3 protein: CASRPTGGNYGYTF

V gene: TRBV11-2
J gene: TRBJ2-6
D gene: NA
clone size: NA
CDR3 DNA: TGTGCCAGCATCGGCTCTGGGGCCAACGTCCTGACTTTC
CDR3 protein: CASIGSGANVLTF

V gene: TRBV24-1
J gene: TRBJ2-2
D gene: NA
clone size: once
CDR3 DNA: TGTGCCACCAGTGGCCAAGGGGACTTAGGGGACACCGGGGAGCTGTTTTTT
CDR3 protein: CATSGQGDLGDTGELFF

V gene: TRBV5-1
J gene: TRBJ2-7
D gene: TRBD1
clone size: NA
CDR3 DNA: TGCGCCAGCAGCTTGGTAGGGACAGGGCCCTACGAGCAGTACTTC
CDR3 protein: CASSLVGTGPYEQYF

V gene: TRBV7-9
J gene: TRBJ1-2
D gene: NA
clone size: NA
CDR3 DNA: TGTGCCAGCAGCTTTGAGGCAGCCGGTGGCTACACCTTC
CDR3 protein: CASSFEAAGGYTF

V gene: TRBV13
J gene: TRBJ2-5
D gene: NA
clone size: NA
CDR3 DNA: TGTGCCAGCAGCTTGGGTGCGGGCCAAGAGACCCAGTACTTC
CDR3 protein: CASSLGAGQETQYF

V gene: TRBV7-2
J gene: TRBJ2-7
D gene: NA
clone size: once
CDR3 DNA: TGTGCCAGCAGCTTTTATTACAGGGGAGGAACCTACGAGCAGTACTTC
CDR3 protein: CASSFYYRGGTYEQYF

V gene: TRBV4-2
J gene: TRBJ2-2
D gene: TRBD1
clone size: NA
CDR3 DNA: TGTGCCAGCAGCCGACCGGGACAGGGGGCCGGGGAGCTGTTTTTT
CDR3 protein: CASSRPGQGAGELFF

V gene: TRBV6-2/TRBV6-3
J gene: TRBJ1-5
D gene: NA
clone size: NA
CDR3 DNA: TGTGCCAGCAGCAGACCGGAGGGTCAGCCCCAGCATTTT
CDR3 protein: CASSRPEGQPQHF

V gene: TRBV29-1
J gene: TRBJ2-7
D gene: NA
clone size: NA
CDR3 DNA: TGCAGCGTTGACACTAGCTCCTACGAGCAGTACTTC
CDR3 protein: CSVDTSSYEQYF

V gene: TRBV3-1/TRBV3-2
J gene: TRBJ2-7
D gene: NA
clone size: NA
CDR3 DNA: TGTGCCAGCAGCCAACGGTTAACAGCCTACGAGCAGTACTTC
CDR3 protein: CASSQRLTAYEQYF

V gene: TRBV2
J gene: TRBJ1-5
D gene: NA
clone size: NA
CDR3 DNA: TGTGCCAGCAGTTACAGGGTGTCCAATCAGCCCCAGCATTTT
CDR3 protein: CASSYRVSNQPQHF

V gene: TRBV15
J gene: TRBJ1-2
D gene: NA
clone size: once
CDR3 DNA: TGTGCCACCAGCAGCTGGGAGGCCTATGGCTACACCTTC
CDR3 protein: CATSSWEAYGYTF

V gene: TRBV14
J gene: TRBJ2-7
D gene: NA
clone size: many
CDR3 DNA: TGTGCCAGCAGCCCTCAACCCGGGAACGAGCAGTACTTC
CDR3 protein: CASSPQPGNEQYF

V gene: TRBV28
J gene: TRBJ1-5
D gene: NA
clone size: NA
CDR3 DNA: TGTGCCAGCAGTAGGGGCGGCCAGCCCCAGCATTTT
CDR3 protein: CASSRGGQPQHF

V gene: TRBV11-2
J gene: TRBJ2-7
D gene: NA
clone size: NA
CDR3 DNA: TGTGCCAGCAGCCCCTTAACCCGGTCCGAGCAGTACTTC
CDR3 protein: CASSPLTRSEQYF

V gene: TRBV19
J gene: TRBJ1-2
D gene: NA
clone size: NA
CDR3 DNA: TGTGCCAGTAGTATACCTCCGGGGTCCTATGGCTACACCTTC
CDR3 protein: CASSIPPGSYGYTF

V gene: TRBV7-9
J gene: TRBJ2-7
D gene: NA
clone size: few
CDR3 DNA: TGTGCAACGGAGGACCTCTACGAGCAGTACTTC
CDR3 protein: CATEDLYEQYF

V gene: TRBV11-2
J gene: TRBJ2-1
D gene: NA
clone size: NA
CDR3 DNA: TGTGCCAGCAGCTCGTTGCGGGGATTGAGCTCCTACAATGAGCAGTTCTTC
CDR3 protein: CASSSLRGLSSYNEQFF